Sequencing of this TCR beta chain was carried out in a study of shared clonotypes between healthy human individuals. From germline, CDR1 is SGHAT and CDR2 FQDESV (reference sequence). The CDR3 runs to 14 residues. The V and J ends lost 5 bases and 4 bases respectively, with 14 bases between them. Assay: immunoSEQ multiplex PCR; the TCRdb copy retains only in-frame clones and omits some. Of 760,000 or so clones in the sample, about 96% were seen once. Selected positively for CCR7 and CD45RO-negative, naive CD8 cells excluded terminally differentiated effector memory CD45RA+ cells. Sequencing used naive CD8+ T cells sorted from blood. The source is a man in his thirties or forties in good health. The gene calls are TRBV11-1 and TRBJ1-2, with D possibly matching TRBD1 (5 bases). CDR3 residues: CASSLGLHGYGYTF. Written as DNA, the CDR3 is TGTGCCAGCAGCCTGGGACTGCACGGCTATGGCTACACCTTC.